This T cell receptor (beta chain) was identified in a study of molecular identifiers for immune sequencing clone quantification. TCRdb re-called the PCR reads with MiXCR, one entry per CDR3 protein. The repertoire has hundreds of thousands of distinct CDR3 sequences, 24% of them found once; the top ten carry around 0.74%. CDR3 length: 16 residues. The sequencing input was naive CD8+ T cells from blood, with Jurkat cell RNA spiked in. Documented subset: FACS-sorted CD8+CD4-CCR7+CD45RA+ naive T cells. The chain recombines TRBV21-1 with TRBJ1-6; TRBD1, the table's D call, lacks a check against the DNA. TRBV21-1 has pseudogene status. The source is a human donor in good health. Some libraries in this study had Jurkat cell RNA spiked in. CDR3 DNA sequence: TGTGCCAGCAGCAAAGTTGGGGACAGGGGAAGGTCACCCCTCCACTTT. It specifies CASSKVGDRGRSPLHF.